This T cell receptor (beta chain) was captured by sequencing in a study of blood T cell repertoires in COVID-19. Study-wide background: Spain, Italy and the United States supplied samples that represented acute and convalescent COVID-19.

Germline values: CDR1 PRHDT, CDR2 FYEKMQ (reference sequence). CDR3 size: 15 residues. Unmatched junction bases numbered 2, after V lost 2 bases and J lost 2 bases. The assay was immunoSEQ multiplex PCR, and TCRdb's table has in-frame clones only and misses some. The sample records about 220,000 clones, roughly four fifths being singletons. Recruitment covered about 25 US areas and drew participants whose ages spanned about 18 to 89 years. Participants' own reports of clinical history determined their cohort assignment. Participants classified as exposed had met a COVID-19 case within 2 weeks before study entry.

The chain combines TRBV13 with TRBJ2-1; 8 bases fit TRBD2. The sequenced sample consisted of PBMCs or T cells enriched from blood (not recorded which). This receptor was obtained from a woman aged 45-59 years who had been exposed to COVID-19. In DNA form, the CDR3 reads TGTGCCAGCAGCTTAAACGGGGGGGCCTACAATGAGCAGTTCTTC. Translating gives CASSLNGGAYNEQFF.